The rows below give T cell receptor beta chains drawn from one sample of a study of blood T cell repertoires in COVID-19. Assay: immunoSEQ multiplex PCR; the TCRdb copy retains only in-frame clones and omits some. This table holds 360,000 or so clones, about 88% found once. What was sequenced was PBMCs or T cells enriched from blood (not recorded which). Every receptor here comes from a woman younger than 45 who had been exposed to COVID-19. The CDR3 runs from the conserved cysteine through the conserved F or W. The order of the fields is clone size, J gene, V gene, D gene, CDR3 protein, CDR3 DNA. D genes are given only for firm matches. Expanded clones are given a class, and other clones once, few, many or no size at all.

>NA|TRBJ2-3|TRBV25-1|TRBD1
CASGGQGPDTQYF
TGTGCCAGCGGGGGACAGGGGCCAGATACGCAGTATTTT
>NA|TRBJ1-5|TRBV7-9|TRBD1
CASSSTEQGAGQPQHF
TGTGCCAGCAGCTCAACAGAACAGGGGGCTGGGCAGCCCCAGCATTTT
>NA|TRBJ2-7|TRBV7-3|NA
CASSPPGTYEQYF
TGTGCCAGCAGCCCCCCCGGGACCTACGAGCAGTACTTC
>few|TRBJ1-5|TRBV5-1|TRBD1
CASSFARDRGSYQPQHF
TGCGCCAGCAGCTTTGCCCGGGACAGGGGTTCATATCAGCCCCAGCATTTT
>NA|TRBJ1-2|TRBV7-2|NA
CASSLEGVRASYGYTF
TGTGCCAGCAGCTTAGAGGGCGTCAGGGCTTCTTATGGCTACACCTTC
>NA|TRBJ2-5|TRBV27|NA
CASRDQAETQYF
TGTGCCAGCCGCGACCAGGCGGAGACCCAGTACTTC
>NA|TRBJ2-5|TRBV2|TRBD1
CASSPRRGRVETQYF
TGTGCCAGCAGCCCTAGAAGGGGGCGGGTAGAGACCCAGTACTTC
>NA|TRBJ2-3|TRBV28|TRBD2
CASSGTSGVPTDTQYF
TGTGCCAGCAGCGGAACTAGCGGGGTTCCCACAGATACGCAGTATTTT
>NA|TRBJ2-5|TRBV4-1|TRBD1
CASSQGDRSPQRTQYF
TGCGCCAGCAGCCAAGGGGACAGATCACCTCAAAGGACCCAGTACTTC
>NA|TRBJ1-6|TRBV14|NA
CASSPLLAGSPLHF
TGTGCCAGCAGCCCCCTATTGGCAGGGTCACCCCTCCACTTT
>NA|TRBJ1-5|TRBV6-1|NA
CASSGWGPGHNQPQHF
TGTGCCAGCAGTGGCTGGGGACCGGGACACAATCAGCCCCAGCATTTT
>NA|TRBJ2-1|TRBV18|TRBD1
CASSPAGTALNEQFF
TGTGCCAGCTCACCGGCCGGGACAGCCTTGAATGAGCAGTTCTTC
>NA|TRBJ1-5|TRBV28|NA
CASSFSPQPQHF
TGTGCCAGCAGTTTTAGCCCTCAGCCCCAGCATTTT
>NA|TRBJ1-1|TRBV3-1/TRBV3-2|NA
CASSPGVDTEAFF
TGTGCCAGCAGCCCGGGAGTAGACACTGAAGCTTTCTTT
>NA|TRBJ2-1|TRBV7-2|TRBD2
CASSLTGTSGNEQFF
TGTGCCAGCAGCTTGACCGGGACTAGCGGCAATGAGCAGTTCTTC
>NA|TRBJ1-2|TRBV4-1|NA
CASSQASQGGYGYTF
TGCGCCAGCAGCCAAGCATCACAGGGTGGCTATGGCTACACCTTC
>NA|TRBJ2-5|TRBV3-1/TRBV3-2|TRBD2
CASSQQLAETQYF
TGTGCCAGCAGCCAACAACTAGCGGAGACCCAGTACTTC
>NA|TRBJ1-2|TRBV5-4|TRBD1
CASTLQGAEGSGYTF
TGTGCCAGCACCTTACAGGGGGCGGAGGGCTCTGGCTACACCTTC
>NA|TRBJ1-5|TRBV12-3/TRBV12-4|NA
CASSLAGPQHF
TGTGCCAGCAGTTTAGCCGGGCCCCAGCATTTT
>NA|TRBJ1-2|TRBV6-4|NA
CASSATGGYGYTF
TGTGCCAGCAGCGCGACAGGTGGTTATGGCTACACCTTC
>once|TRBJ2-1|TRBV9|TRBD1
CASSVRTPGTGVNEQFF
TGTGCCAGCAGCGTACGCACACCCGGGACAGGGGTCAATGAGCAGTTCTTC
>NA|TRBJ2-5|TRBV18|TRBD2
CASSPPSLAGTETQYF
TGTGCCAGCTCACCACCTTCCCTAGCGGGGACAGAGACCCAGTACTTC
>NA|TRBJ2-1|TRBV27|NA
CASSLSTLASYNEQFF
TGTGCCAGCAGTTTATCGACGCTAGCGAGCTACAATGAGCAGTTCTTC
>NA|TRBJ1-4|TRBV9|NA
CASSVAGGLNEKLFF
TGTGCCAGCAGCGTAGCCGGGGGGCTTAATGAAAAACTGTTTTTT
>NA|TRBJ2-1|TRBV5-1|TRBD2
CASSFPGTTSHPYNEQFF
TGCGCCAGCAGCTTTCCCGGGACTACTTCCCATCCCTACAATGAGCAGTTCTTC
>NA|TRBJ2-7|TRBV11-2|TRBD2
CASSLDELAGGRAYEQYF
TGTGCCAGCAGCTTAGATGAACTAGCGGGAGGGCGGGCCTACGAGCAGTACTTC
>NA|TRBJ2-7|TRBV10-3|TRBD1
CAIRGTGSEEQYF
TGTGCCATCAGGGGGACAGGGTCGGAGGAGCAGTACTTC
>few|TRBJ2-7|TRBV9|TRBD1
CASSVGDRGRYEQYF
TGTGCCAGCAGCGTAGGAGACAGGGGGCGTTACGAGCAGTACTTC
>NA|TRBJ2-5|TRBV5-1|TRBD2
CASSPQLAGGGETQYF
TGCGCCAGCAGCCCCCAACTAGCGGGAGGAGGAGAGACCCAGTACTTC
>NA|TRBJ1-2|TRBV18|TRBD1
CASSPPAGGSANYGYTF
TGTGCCAGCTCACCACCGGCAGGGGGGTCAGCTAACTATGGCTACACCTTC
>NA|TRBJ1-1|TRBV11-2|NA
CASSLAITGTEAFF
TGTGCCAGCAGCCTCGCCATAACGGGGACTGAAGCTTTCTTT
>NA|TRBJ1-5|TRBV27|TRBD1
CASSKGQYSNQPQHF
TGTGCCAGCAGTAAGGGACAGTATAGCAATCAGCCCCAGCATTTT